The clone carrying this T cell receptor beta chain was counted a few times. The data derive from a study of patients and donors after allogeneic stem cell transplantation. TCRdb itself ran the RT-PCR reads through MiXCR, one entry per CDR3 protein. This table holds 95,000 to 120,000 distinct CDR3 sequences, less than 45% found once. The germline CDR1 and CDR2 sequences are ENHRY and SYGVKD. Between the trimmed V and J ends, which lost 3 bases and 3 bases, there was a span of 12 bases. The length of the CDR3 is 15 residues. This sequence joins TRBV10-3 and TRBJ1-5; unclear D gene. Sequences were obtained from blood, either unsorted or a sorted T cell fraction (not recorded which). The sequence derives from a human donor who was either an allogeneic HSCT recipient or a stem cell or donor lymphocyte infusion donor (not recorded which). It is not recorded whose cells these are; they may come from a transplant donor. The CDR3 here is CAISEMAFDNQPQHF. The CDR3 nucleotides read TGTGCCATCAGTGAAATGGCCTTCGACAATCAGCCCCAGCATTTT.